This T cell receptor (beta chain) was observed in a study of blood T cell repertoires in COVID-19. Study background: Acute and convalescent COVID-19 samples came from the United States, Italy and Spain. From T cells, B-cell-depleted T cells, or PBMCs came the material, which was cDNA or gDNA.

The germline V gene encodes CDR1 SGDLS and CDR2 YYNGEE. The CDR3 runs to 12 residues. V lost 3 bases and J 3 bases, leaving 6 bases between the germline ends. Profiling relied on immunoSEQ multiplex PCR, and the TCRdb table lists in-frame clones only, not all of them. The sample includes around 180,000 clones, over 80% of them seen just once. The TCR originated in a woman aged 25 to 39 with acute or convalescent COVID-19. What was sequenced was peripheral blood. The chain joins TRBV9 to TRBJ1-1; D gene ambiguous. The CDR3 loop is CASSARDTEAFF. The CDR3 coding sequence is TGTGCCAGCAGCGCCCGGGACACTGAAGCTTTCTTT.